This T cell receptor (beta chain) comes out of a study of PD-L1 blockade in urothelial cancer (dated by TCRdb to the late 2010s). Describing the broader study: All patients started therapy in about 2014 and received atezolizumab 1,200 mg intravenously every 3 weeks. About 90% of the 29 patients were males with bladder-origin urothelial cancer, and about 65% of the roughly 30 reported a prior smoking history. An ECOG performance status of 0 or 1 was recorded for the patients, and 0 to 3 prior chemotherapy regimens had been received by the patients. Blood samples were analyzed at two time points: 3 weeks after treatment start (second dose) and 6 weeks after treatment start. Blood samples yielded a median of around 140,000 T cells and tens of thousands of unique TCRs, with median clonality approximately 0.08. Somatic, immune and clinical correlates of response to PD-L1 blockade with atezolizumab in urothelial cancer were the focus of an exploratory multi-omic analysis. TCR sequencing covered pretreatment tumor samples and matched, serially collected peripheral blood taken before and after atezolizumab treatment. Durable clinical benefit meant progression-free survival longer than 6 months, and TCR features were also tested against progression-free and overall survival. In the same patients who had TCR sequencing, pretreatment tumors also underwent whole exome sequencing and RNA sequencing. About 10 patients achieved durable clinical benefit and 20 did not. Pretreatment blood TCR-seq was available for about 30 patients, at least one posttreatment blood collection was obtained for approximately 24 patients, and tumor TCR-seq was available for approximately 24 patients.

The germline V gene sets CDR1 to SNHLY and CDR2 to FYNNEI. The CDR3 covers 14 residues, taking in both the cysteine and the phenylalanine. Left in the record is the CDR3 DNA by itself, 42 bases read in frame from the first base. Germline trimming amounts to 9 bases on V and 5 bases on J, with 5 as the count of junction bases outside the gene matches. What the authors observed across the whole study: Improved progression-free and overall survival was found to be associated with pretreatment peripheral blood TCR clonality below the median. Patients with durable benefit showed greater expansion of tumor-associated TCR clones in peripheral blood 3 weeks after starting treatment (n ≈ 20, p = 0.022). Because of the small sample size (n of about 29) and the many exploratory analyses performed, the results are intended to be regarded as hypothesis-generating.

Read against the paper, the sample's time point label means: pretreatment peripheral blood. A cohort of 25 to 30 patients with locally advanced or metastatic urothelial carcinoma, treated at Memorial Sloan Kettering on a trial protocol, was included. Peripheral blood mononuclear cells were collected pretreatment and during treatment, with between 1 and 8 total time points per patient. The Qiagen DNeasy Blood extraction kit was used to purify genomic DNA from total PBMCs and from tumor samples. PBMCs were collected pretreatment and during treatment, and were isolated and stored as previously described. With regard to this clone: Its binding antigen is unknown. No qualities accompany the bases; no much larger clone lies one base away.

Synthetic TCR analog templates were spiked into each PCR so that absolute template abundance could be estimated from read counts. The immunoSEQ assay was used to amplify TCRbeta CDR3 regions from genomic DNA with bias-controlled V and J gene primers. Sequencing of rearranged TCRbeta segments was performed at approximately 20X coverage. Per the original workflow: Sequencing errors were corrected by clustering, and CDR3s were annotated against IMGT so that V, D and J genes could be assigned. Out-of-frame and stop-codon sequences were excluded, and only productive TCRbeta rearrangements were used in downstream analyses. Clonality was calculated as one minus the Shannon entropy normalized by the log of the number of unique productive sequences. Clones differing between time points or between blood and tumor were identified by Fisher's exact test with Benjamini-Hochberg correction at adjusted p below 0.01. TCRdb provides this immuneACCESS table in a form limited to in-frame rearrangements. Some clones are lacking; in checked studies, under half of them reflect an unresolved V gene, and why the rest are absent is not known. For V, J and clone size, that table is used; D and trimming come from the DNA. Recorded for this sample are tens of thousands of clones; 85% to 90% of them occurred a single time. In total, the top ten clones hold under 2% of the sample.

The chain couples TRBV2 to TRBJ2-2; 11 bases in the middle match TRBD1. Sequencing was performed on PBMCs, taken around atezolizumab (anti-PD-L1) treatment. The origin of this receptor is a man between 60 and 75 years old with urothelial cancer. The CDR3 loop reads CASTGTGGTGELFF. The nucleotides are TGTGCCAGTACCGGGACAGGGGGAACCGGGGAGCTGTTTTTT.